The source of this T cell receptor (beta chain) is a study of T cell responses to AZD1222 COVID-19 vaccine. Some clones are missing from TCRdb's copy, which holds only in-frame ones; the method was immunoSEQ multiplex PCR. The table has some 130,000 clones, over 75% seen once. The V end lost 3 bases, the J end lost 4 bases, and 16 bases lay between the germline ends. Germline V lookup: CDR1 WSHSY, CDR2 SAAADI. The length of the CDR3 is 15 residues. The chain carries TRBV10-2 and TRBJ2-7; unclear D gene. This TCR came from an adult in good health. Sequenced material: peripheral blood, taken on day 0 of AZD1222 vaccination. DNA of the CDR3: TGCGCCAGCAGTGATAAGGTTCGCGTACTATACGAGCAGTACTTC. The encoded protein is CASSDKVRVLYEQYF.